This TCR beta chain was recovered during a study of shared clonotypes between healthy human individuals. Study-wide findings and caveats: Generation probabilities of non-shared clonotypes were lower (relative to those shared by all four donors).

The data were produced by immunoSEQ multiplex PCR, yet TCRdb's version contains in-frame clones alone and is incomplete. Of over a million clones listed, around 97% are singletons. From germline, CDR1 is MGHRA and CDR2 YSYEKL. V was pared by 1 base and J by 7 bases, with 11 bases between. This CDR3 contains 14 residues. In the case of this clone: Its specificity is not known.

The gene calls are TRBV4-1 and TRBJ1-5; D unresolved. Input material: naive CD4+ T cells sorted from blood. Subset noted: CD45RA+ positively selected. The receptor comes from a man aged 30 to 39 in good health. The CDR3 sequence is CASSQVEQWQPQHF. Here the CDR3 DNA reads TGCGCCAGCAGCCAAGTTGAGCAGTGGCAGCCCCAGCATTTT.